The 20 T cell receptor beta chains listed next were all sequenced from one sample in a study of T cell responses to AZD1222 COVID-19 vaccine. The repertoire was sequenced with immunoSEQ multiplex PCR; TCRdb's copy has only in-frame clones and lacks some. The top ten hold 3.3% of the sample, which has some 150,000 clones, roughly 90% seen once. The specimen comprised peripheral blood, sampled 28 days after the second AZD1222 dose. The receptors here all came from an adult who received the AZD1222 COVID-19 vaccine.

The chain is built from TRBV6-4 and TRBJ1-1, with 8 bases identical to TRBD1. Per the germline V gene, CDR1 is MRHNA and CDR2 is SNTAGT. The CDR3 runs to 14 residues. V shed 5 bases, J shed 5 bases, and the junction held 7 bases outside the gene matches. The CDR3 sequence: CASSPGQGGTEAFF. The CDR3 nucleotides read TGTGCCAGCAGTCCCGGACAGGGTGGTACTGAAGCTTTCTTT.

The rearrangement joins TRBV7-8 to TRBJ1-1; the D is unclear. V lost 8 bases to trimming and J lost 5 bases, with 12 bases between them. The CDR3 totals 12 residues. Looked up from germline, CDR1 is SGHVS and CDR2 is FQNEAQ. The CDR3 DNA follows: TGTGCCAGCGGAGCTGGGCGGACTGAAGCTTTCTTT. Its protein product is CASGAGRTEAFF. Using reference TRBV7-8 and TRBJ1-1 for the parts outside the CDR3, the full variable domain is GAGVSQSPRYKVAKRGQDVALRCDPISGHVSLFWYQQALGQGPEFLTYFQNEAQLDKSGLPSDRFFAERPEGSVSTLKIQRTQQEDSAVYLCASGAGRTEAFFGQGTRLTVV.

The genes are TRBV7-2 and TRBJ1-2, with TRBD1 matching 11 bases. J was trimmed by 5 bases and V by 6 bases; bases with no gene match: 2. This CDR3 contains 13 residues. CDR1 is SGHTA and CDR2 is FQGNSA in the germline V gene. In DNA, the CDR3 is TGTGCCAGCAGAGGACAGGGGGCTTATGGCTACACCTTC. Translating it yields CASRGQGAYGYTF.

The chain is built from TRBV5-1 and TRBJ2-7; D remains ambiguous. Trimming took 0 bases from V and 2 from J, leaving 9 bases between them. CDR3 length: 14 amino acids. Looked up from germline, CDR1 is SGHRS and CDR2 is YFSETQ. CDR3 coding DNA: TGCGCCAGCAGCTTGGGACTCGCCCCCTACGAGCAGTACTTC. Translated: CASSLGLAPYEQYF.

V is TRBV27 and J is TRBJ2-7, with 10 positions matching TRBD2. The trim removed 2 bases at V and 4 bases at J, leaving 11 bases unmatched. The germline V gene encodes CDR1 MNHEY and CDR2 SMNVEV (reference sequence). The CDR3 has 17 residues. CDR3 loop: CASSLEPSGSNAYEQYF. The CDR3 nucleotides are TGTGCCAGCAGTTTAGAGCCTAGCGGGAGTAACGCGTACGAGCAGTACTTC.

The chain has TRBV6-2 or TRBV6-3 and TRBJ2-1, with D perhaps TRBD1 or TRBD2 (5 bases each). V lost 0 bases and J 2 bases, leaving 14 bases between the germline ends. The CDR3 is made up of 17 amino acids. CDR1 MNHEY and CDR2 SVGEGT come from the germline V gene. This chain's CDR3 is CASSYSGTAVAYNEQFF. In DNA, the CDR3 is TGTGCCAGCAGTTACTCTGGGACGGCGGTCGCCTACAATGAGCAGTTCTTC.

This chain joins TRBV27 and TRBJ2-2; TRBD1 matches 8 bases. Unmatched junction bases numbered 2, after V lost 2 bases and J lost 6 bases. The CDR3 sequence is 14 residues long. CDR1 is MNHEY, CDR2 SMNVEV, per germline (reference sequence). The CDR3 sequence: CASSLMDRAGELFF. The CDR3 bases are TGTGCCAGCAGTTTAATGGACAGGGCCGGGGAGCTGTTTTTT.

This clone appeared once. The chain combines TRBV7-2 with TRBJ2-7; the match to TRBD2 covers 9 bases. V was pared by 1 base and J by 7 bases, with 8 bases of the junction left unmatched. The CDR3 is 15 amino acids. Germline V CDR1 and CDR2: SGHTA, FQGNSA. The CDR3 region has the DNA TGTGCCAGCAGCTTAGTTGCGGGAGGGCCTTATGAGCAGTACTTC. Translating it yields CASSLVAGGPYEQYF.

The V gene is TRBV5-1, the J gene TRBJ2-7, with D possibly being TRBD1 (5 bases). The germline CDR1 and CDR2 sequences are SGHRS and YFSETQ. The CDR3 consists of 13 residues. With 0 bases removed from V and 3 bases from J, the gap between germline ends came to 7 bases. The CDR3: CASSLDRSYEQYF. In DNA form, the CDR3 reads TGCGCCAGCAGCTTGGACAGGAGCTACGAGCAGTACTTC.

The CDR3 loop reads CASTLTSGSGDTQYF. The CDR3 DNA reads TGTGCCAGCACCCTAACTAGCGGGAGTGGAGATACGCAGTATTTT. J is TRBJ2-3 and V is TRBV3-1 (or the pseudogene TRBV3-2), with TRBD2 identical over 11 bases. Germline V CDR1 and CDR2: LGHDT, YNNKEL (reference sequence). With V trimmed by 7 bases and J by 5 bases, 8 bases remained unmatched. The CDR3 has 15 amino acids.

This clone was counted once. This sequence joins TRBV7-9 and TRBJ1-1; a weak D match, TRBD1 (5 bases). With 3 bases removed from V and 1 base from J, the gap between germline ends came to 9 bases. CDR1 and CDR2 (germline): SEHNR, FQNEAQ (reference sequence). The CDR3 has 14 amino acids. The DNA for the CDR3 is TGTGCCAGCAGCTTTTCAGGGCGGAACACTGAAGCTTTCTTT. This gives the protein CASSFSGRNTEAFF.

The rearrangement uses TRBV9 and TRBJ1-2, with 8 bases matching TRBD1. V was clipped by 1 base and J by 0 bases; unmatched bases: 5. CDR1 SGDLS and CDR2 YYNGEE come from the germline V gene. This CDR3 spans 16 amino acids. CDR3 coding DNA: TGTGCCAGCAGCGTAACATTGACAGGGGCTAACTATGGCTACACCTTC. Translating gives CASSVTLTGANYGYTF. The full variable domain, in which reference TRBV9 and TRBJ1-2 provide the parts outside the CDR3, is DSGVTQTPKHLITATGQRVTLRCSPRSGDLSVYWYQQSLDQGLQFLIQYYNGEERAKGNILERFSAQQFPDLHSELNLSSLELGDSALYFCASSVTLTGANYGYTFGSGTRLTVV.

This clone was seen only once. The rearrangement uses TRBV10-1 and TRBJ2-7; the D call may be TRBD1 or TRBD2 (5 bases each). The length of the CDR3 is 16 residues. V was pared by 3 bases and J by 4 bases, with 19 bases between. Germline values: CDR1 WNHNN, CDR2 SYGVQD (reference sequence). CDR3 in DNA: TGCGCCAGCAGTGACACGAAGAGGGGCCTCAGTTACGAGCAGTACTTC. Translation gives CASSDTKRGLSYEQYF.

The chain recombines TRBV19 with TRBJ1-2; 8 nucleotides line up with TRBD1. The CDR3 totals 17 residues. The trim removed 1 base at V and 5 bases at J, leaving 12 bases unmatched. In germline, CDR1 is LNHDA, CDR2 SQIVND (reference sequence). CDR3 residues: CASSIAATGAGGYGYTF. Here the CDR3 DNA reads TGTGCCAGTAGTATAGCCGCGACAGGGGCTGGTGGTTATGGCTACACCTTC.

The CDR3 nucleotides read TGTGCCAGCAGCGTAGGATCAGGGGGCAGTATTGGGGCCAACGTCCTGACTTTC. This translates into CASSVGSGGSIGANVLTF. The chain is built from TRBV9 and TRBJ2-6; TRBD1 matches at 8 bases. Germline CDR1 SGDLS, CDR2 YYNGEE. Trimming took 0 bases from V and 3 from J; bases not matched to a gene: 8. The CDR3 totals 18 residues.

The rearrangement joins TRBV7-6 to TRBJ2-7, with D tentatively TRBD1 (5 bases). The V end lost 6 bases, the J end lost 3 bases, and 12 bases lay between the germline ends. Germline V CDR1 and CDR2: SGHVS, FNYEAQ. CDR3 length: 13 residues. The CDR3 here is CASSSAQGYEQYF. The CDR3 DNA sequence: TGTGCCAGCAGTTCCGCGCAGGGCTACGAGCAGTACTTC.

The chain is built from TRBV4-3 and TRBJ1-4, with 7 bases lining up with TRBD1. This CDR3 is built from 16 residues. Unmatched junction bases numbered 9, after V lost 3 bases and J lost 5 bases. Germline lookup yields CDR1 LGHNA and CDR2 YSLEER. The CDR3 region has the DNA TGCGCCAGCAGCCAGGTCCTAGGGGGCGCCAATGAAAAACTGTTTTTT. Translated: CASSQVLGGANEKLFF.

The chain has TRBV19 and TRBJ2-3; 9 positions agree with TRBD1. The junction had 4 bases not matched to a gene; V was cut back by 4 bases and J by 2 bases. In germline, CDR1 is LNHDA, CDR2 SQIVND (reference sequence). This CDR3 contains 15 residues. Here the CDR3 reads CASSTDRGNTDTQYF. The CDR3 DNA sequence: TGTGCCAGTAGTACGGACAGGGGAAACACAGATACGCAGTATTTT.

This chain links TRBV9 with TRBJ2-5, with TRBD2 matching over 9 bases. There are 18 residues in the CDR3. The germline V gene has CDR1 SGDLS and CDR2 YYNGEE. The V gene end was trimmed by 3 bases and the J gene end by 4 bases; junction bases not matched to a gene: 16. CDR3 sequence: CASSGRLHLGGRGETQYF. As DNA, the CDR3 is TGTGCCAGCAGCGGACGTCTCCACTTGGGCGGGAGGGGAGAGACCCAGTACTTC.

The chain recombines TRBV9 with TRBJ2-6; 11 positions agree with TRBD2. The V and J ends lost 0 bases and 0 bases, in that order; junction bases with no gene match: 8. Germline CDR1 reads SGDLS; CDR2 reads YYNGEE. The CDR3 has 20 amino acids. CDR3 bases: TGTGCCAGCAGCGTAGTTCCCACTAGCGGGAGTCTCTCTGGGGCCAACGTCCTGACTTTC. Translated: CASSVVPTSGSLSGANVLTF.